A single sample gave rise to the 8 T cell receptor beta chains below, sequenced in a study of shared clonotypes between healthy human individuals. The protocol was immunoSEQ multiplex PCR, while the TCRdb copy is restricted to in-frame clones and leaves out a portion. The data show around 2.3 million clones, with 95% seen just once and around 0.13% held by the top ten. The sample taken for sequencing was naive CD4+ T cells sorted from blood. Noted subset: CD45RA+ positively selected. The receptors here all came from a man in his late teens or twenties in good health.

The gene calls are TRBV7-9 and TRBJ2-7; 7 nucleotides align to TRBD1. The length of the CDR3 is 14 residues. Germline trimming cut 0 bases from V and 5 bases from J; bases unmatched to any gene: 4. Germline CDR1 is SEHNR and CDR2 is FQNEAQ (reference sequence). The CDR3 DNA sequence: TGTGCCAGCAGCTTAGCAACAGACAGGGACGAGCAGTACTTC. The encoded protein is CASSLATDRDEQYF.

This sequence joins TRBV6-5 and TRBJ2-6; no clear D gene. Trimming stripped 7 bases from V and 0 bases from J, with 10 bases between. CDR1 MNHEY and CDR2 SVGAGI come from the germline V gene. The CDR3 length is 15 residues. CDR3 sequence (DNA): TGTGCCAGCACCCATTACCACTCTGGGGCCAACGTCCTGACTTTC. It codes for CASTHYHSGANVLTF.

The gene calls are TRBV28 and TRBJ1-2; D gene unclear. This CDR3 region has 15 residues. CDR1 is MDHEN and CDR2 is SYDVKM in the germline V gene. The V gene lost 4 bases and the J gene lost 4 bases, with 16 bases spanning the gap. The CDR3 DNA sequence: TGTGCCAGCAGTTCCCACGGAGGCAGCTTCTATGGCTACACCTTC. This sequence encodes CASSSHGGSFYGYTF.

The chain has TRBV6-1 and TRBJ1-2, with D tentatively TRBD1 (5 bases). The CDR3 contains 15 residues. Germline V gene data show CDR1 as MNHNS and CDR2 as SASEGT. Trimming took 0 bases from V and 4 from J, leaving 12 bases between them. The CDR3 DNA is TGTGCCAGCAGTGAAGCGTGGGAGGGGACCTATGGCTACACCTTC. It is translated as CASSEAWEGTYGYTF.

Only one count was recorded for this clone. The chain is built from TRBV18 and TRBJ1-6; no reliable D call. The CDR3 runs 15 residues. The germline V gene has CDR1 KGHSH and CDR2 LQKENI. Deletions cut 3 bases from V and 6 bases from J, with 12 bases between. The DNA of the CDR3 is TGTGCCAGCTCACCCGTACCCGGAGGTAATTCACCCCTCCACTTT. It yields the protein CASSPVPGGNSPLHF.

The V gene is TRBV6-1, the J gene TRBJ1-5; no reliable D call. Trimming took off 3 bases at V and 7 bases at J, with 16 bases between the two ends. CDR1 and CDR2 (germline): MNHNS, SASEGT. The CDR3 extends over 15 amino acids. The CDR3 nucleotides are TGTGCCAGCAGTGATTCGGGGATCACTCCACAGCCCCAGCATTTT. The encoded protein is CASSDSGITPQPQHF.

The CDR3 nucleotides read TGTGCCAGCAGTTACTCGAGGGCAACTGAAGCTTTCTTT. It specifies CASSYSRATEAFF. The chain uses TRBV6-6 and TRBJ1-1; the D is unclear. The CDR3 has 13 amino acids. Trimming took off 0 bases at V and 5 bases at J, with 7 bases between the two ends. The V gene's germline CDR1 is MNHNY and CDR2 SVGAGI (reference sequence).

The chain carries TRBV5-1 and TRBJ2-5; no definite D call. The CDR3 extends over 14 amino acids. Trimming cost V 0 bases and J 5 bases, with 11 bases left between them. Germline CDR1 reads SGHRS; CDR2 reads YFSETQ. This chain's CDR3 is CASSLGRSGETQYF. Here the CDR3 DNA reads TGCGCCAGCAGCTTGGGTCGATCGGGTGAGACCCAGTACTTC.